This is a list of T cell receptor beta chains from one sample in a study of molecular identifiers for immune sequencing clone quantification. TCRdb fed the PCR reads into MiXCR, producing one record per CDR3 protein. The sample includes 400,000 to 600,000 distinct CDR3 sequences, 20% to 25% seen only once; the top ten take approximately 0.84%. Source material: naive CD8+ T cells from blood, with Jurkat cell RNA spiked in. Receptors originate from a human donor in good health. Some libraries in this study had Jurkat cell RNA spiked in. The CDR3 runs from the conserved cysteine through the conserved F or W. D genes are given only for firm matches. Where a row states a size, it is once, few, many or the class of an expanded clone; other rows omit it.

size	V	D	J	DNA	CDR3
many	TRBV6-1	NA	TRBJ2-7	TGTGCCAGCAGTGCCCCAAGACTTCCCACATCCTACGAGCAGTACTTC	CASSAPRLPTSYEQYF
few	TRBV9	TRBD1	TRBJ1-5	TGTGCCAGCAGCCGGGGGGGGCAGGGGGGTCAGCCCCAGCATTTT	CASSRGGQGGQPQHF
NA	TRBV19	NA	TRBJ2-1	TGTGCCAGCCTGGGAGGGGGCCCTAGTGGTGAGCAGTTCTTC	CASLGGGPSGEQFF
NA	TRBV9	NA	TRBJ2-1	TGTGCCAGCAGCGTATGGGCTAGTGTCACCTCATCCTGCAATGAGCAGTTCTTC	CASSVWASVTSSCNEQFF
many	TRBV6-6	TRBD1	TRBJ2-7	TGTGCCAGCAGAGTTCCGGGACAGTCCTACGAGCAGTACTTC	CASRVPGQSYEQYF
few	TRBV7-2	TRBD1	TRBJ2-1	TGTGCCAGCAGCTTAGGGACAGGGACAAACGAGCAGTTCTTC	CASSLGTGTNEQFF
many	TRBV7-2	TRBD1	TRBJ2-5	TGTGCCAGCAGCGCTGGGACAGAAGAGACCCAGTACTTC	CASSAGTEETQYF
NA	TRBV7-6	TRBD1	TRBJ2-1	TGTGCCAGCAGCTCATTGCCCGACAGGGGGAGCTCCTACAATGAGCAGTTCTTC	CASSSLPDRGSSYNEQFF
NA	TRBV7-9	TRBD2	TRBJ2-7	TGTGCCAGCAGCCCGGGACTAGTCGACGAGCAGTACTTC	CASSPGLVDEQYF
few	TRBV27	NA	TRBJ2-5	TGTGCCAGCAGTTTGGCAGGACCTCAAAAAGAGACCCAGTACTTC	CASSLAGPQKETQYF
few	TRBV27	NA	TRBJ2-7	TGTGCCAGCAGTTTCAGTGGCGGTAATCCCTACGAGCAGTACTTC	CASSFSGGNPYEQYF
NA	TRBV12-3/TRBV12-4	TRBD2	TRBJ2-3	TGTGCCAGCAGTCCGCCGAGCGGGGTTGGTCGGAGGGCGCAGTATTTT	CASSPPSGVGRRAQYF
many	TRBV4-3	TRBD1	TRBJ1-1	TGCGCCAGCAGCCAACTAACAGGGGGATCCAACACTGAAGCTTTCTTT	CASSQLTGGSNTEAFF
many	TRBV20-1	TRBD1	TRBJ2-2	TGCAGTGCCACAGGGGGCAGGTACACCGGGGAGCTGTTTTTT	CSATGGRYTGELFF
few	TRBV30	TRBD1	TRBJ2-2	TGTGCCTGGAACTATGGACAGGTATACACCGGGGAGCTGTTTTTT	CAWNYGQVYTGELFF
NA	TRBV7-6	NA	TRBJ2-5	TGTGCCAGCAGCTTAGGACTGTCGCAAGAGACCCAGTACTTC	CASSLGLSQETQYF
NA	TRBV30	NA	TRBJ1-5	TGTGCCCGCTCTGGTTCTGGGTATAGCAATCAGCCCCAGCATTTT	CARSGSGYSNQPQHF
few	TRBV9	TRBD2	TRBJ2-1	TGTGCCAGCAGCCCCACATGGGGGGGGGACAATGAGCAGTTCTTC	CASSPTWGGDNEQFF
many	TRBV12-3/TRBV12-4	NA	TRBJ2-3	TGTGCCAGCAGTCCGCTGGAGCGGGTGTCTCATACGCAGTATTTT	CASSPLERVSHTQYF
NA	TRBV5-1	TRBD1	TRBJ2-6	TGCGCCAGCAGCCCTGGACAGGAGAGCTCTGGGGCCAACGTCCTGACTTTC	CASSPGQESSGANVLTF
NA	TRBV19	TRBD2	TRBJ2-4	TGTGCCAGTAGCCGTTTCGCGGGGGGCGGAAACATTCGGTACTTC	CASSRFAGGGNIRYF